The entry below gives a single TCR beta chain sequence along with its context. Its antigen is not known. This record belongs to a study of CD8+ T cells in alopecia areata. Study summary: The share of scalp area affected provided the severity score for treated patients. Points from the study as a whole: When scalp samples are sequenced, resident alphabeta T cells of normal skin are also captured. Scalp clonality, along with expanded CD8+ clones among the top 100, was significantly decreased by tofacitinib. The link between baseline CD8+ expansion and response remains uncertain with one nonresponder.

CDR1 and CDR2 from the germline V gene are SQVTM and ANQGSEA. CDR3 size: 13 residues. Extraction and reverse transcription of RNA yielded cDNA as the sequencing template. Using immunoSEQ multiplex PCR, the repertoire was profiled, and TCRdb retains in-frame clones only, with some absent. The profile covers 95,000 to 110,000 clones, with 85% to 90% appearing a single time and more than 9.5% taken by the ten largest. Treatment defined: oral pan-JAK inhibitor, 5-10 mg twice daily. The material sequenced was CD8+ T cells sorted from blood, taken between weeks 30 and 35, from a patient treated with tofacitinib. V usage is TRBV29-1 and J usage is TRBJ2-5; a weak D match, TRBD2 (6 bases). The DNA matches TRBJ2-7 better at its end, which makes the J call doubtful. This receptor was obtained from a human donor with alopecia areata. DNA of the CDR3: TGCAGCGTTGGGGACTCGACCTCCTACGAGCAGTACTTC. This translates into CSVGDSTSYEQYF.